This TCR beta chain was documented in a study of technical replicates of blood from a few donors. TCRdb keeps only in-frame clones here, not all; method: immunoSEQ multiplex PCR. This table holds 70,000 to 85,000 clones, approximately 92% found once. The CDR3 contains 12 residues. Trimming pared 8 bases from V and 3 bases from J, leaving 11 bases between. Germline lookup yields CDR1 ENHRY and CDR2 SYGVKD. The receptor comes from a human donor in good health. The sequenced material came from T cells isolated from PBMCs. The gene calls are TRBV10-3 and TRBJ2-7, with D possibly matching TRBD1 (6 bases). CDR3 region: CAIGGGLYEQYF. The CDR3 DNA reads as TGTGCCATCGGGGGCGGACTCTACGAGCAGTACTTC.